The source of this T cell receptor (beta chain) is a study of T-cell reconstitution after alpha-beta-depleted transplantation in children. V lost 3 bases and J lost 8, with 13 bases in between. The CDR3 runs 13 residues. Germline loops: CDR1 MNHEY, CDR2 SMNVEV (reference sequence). Unique molecular identifiers were incorporated when the TCRbeta library was constructed. TCRdb re-analysed the PCR reads in MiXCR, keeping a single row per CDR3 protein. The table shows a few hundred thousand distinct CDR3 sequences, with 10% occurring only once. This material consisted of PBMCs, taken before TCRalphabeta/CD19-depleted stem cell transplant. This sequence originates from a boy younger than two with acute myeloid leukemia, due to receive a stem cell transplant. The chain employs TRBV27 and TRBJ1-2; no definite D call. CDR3 coding DNA: TGTGCCAGCAGTTTTAATGGCTTGGGAGGCTACACCTTC. Its protein is CASSFNGLGGYTF.